This T cell receptor beta chain was observed in a study of T cell changes during pregnancy in multiple sclerosis. V shed 5 bases and J 6 bases; nucleotides not matched to a gene: 8. Germline V gene data show CDR1 as KGHSH and CDR2 as LQKENI. This CDR3 comprises 16 residues. Sequencing was performed with immunoSEQ multiplex PCR; in TCRdb, only in-frame clones are kept and a portion is missing. The table has 75,000 to 95,000 clones, under 95% seen once; the top ten hold 0.9% to 0.95%. This TCR derives from a female donor with multiple sclerosis, enrolled in a pregnancy study. The material was peripheral blood, obtained before pregnancy. The J gene is TRBJ2-3, the V gene TRBV18, with 13 positions matching TRBD2. The CDR3 here is CASSAGLAGVFDTQYF. The CDR3 nucleotides read TGTGCCAGCTCAGCCGGACTAGCGGGAGTATTCGATACGCAGTATTTT.